The 18 T cell receptor beta chains below come from one sample, sequenced in a study of cytotoxic CD8 clonotypes in ibrutinib-treated CLL. TCRdb's table, derived via immunoSEQ multiplex PCR, lists solely in-frame clones and lacks some. In the table there are under 300,000 clones, roughly 70% of which are singletons. Sequenced material: PBMCs, taken after 24 months of ibrutinib treatment. These receptors were obtained from a human donor with chronic lymphocytic leukemia.

The V gene is TRBV15, the J gene TRBJ1-4; 9 bases match TRBD1. This CDR3 contains 20 residues. Germline trimming cut 1 base from V and 10 bases from J; bases unmatched to any gene: 22. CDR1 and CDR2 (germline): LNHNV, YYDKDF (reference sequence). The CDR3 protein is CATSRVSLLGPGTGWGKLFF. In DNA, the CDR3 is TGTGCCACCAGCAGAGTGTCCCTACTTGGTCCCGGGACAGGGTGGGGAAAACTGTTTTTT.

The chain carries TRBV9 and TRBJ1-1, with 8 bases matching TRBD1. The CDR3 is made up of 16 amino acids. With 1 base clipped from V and 5 bases from J, the junction kept 10 bases outside the gene matches. Germline lookup yields CDR1 SGDLS and CDR2 YYNGEE. The CDR3: CASSVWTGTGETEAFF. The CDR3 DNA sequence: TGTGCCAGCAGCGTATGGACCGGGACAGGTGAAACTGAAGCTTTCTTT.

In this sample, this clone turned up a few times. The chain recombines TRBV4-2 with TRBJ1-1, with a weak D call TRBD1 (6 bases). CDR3 length equals 17 residues. Trimming stripped 1 base from V and 8 bases from J, with 23 bases between. The V gene's germline CDR1 is LGHNA and CDR2 YNFKEQ. This chain's CDR3 is CASSQATGREYGGEAFF. The CDR3 DNA reads TGTGCCAGCAGCCAAGCTACAGGGAGGGAGTATGGGGGCGAAGCTTTCTTT.

This chain joins TRBV27 and TRBJ2-1; TRBD2 matches at 12 bases. From germline, CDR1 is MNHEY and CDR2 SMNVEV (reference sequence). V dropped 6 bases and J dropped 9; count of bases not matched to a gene: 3. This CDR3 region has 13 residues. As DNA, the CDR3 is TGTGCCAGCAGGACTAGCGGGAGCCTTGAGCAGTTCTTC. It yields the protein CASRTSGSLEQFF.

The gene calls are TRBV28 and TRBJ1-4; D gene uncertain. The germline gives CDR1 MDHEN, CDR2 SYDVKM. The CDR3 is 14 amino acids. V shed 4 bases and J shed 7 bases, with 13 bases lying between them. CDR3 loop: CASSSSGPVEKLFF. CDR3 DNA: TGTGCCAGCAGTTCATCCGGACCAGTTGAAAAACTGTTTTTT.

A few counts support this clone. V usage is TRBV25-1 and J usage is TRBJ2-7; 7 bases are a match to TRBD1. V trimming: 9 bases; J trimming: 2 bases; junction bases outside the gene matches: 7. This CDR3 is built from 13 residues. From germline, CDR1 is MGHDK and CDR2 SYGVNS. The CDR3 region has the DNA TGTGCCAGTTCGACAGGGCCAACCTACGAGCAGTACTTC. Amino acid sequence: CASSTGPTYEQYF.

This clone has a single count. This chain links TRBV10-3 with TRBJ2-7; 7 nucleotides agree with TRBD2. Trimming removed 6 bases from V and 5 bases from J; junction bases left unmatched: 16. This CDR3 comprises 16 residues. CDR1 ENHRY and CDR2 SYGVKD come from the germline V gene. CDR3 coding DNA: TGTGCCATCAGCCGAACCCCGGACGGGGCGGGGGACGAGCAGTACTTC. It translates to CAISRTPDGAGDEQYF.

The chain links TRBV9 to TRBJ2-4; D uncertain. Germline CDR1 reads SGDLS; CDR2 reads YYNGEE. V was clipped by 7 bases and J by 0 bases, with 5 bases between them. The CDR3 totals 12 residues. The CDR3, as DNA: TGTGCCAGCTCAGGAGCCAAAAACATTCAGTACTTC. Encoded protein: CASSGAKNIQYF.

This clone was observed a handful of times. This chain uses TRBV7-2 with TRBJ2-7, with a tentative D call TRBD2 (6 bases). V was trimmed by 3 bases and J by 2 bases, leaving 11 bases between them. The CDR3 runs 14 residues. CDR1 and CDR2 (germline): SGHTA, FQGNSA. The CDR3 nucleotides are TGTGCCAGCAGCTTCGGAGGGATGACCTACGAGCAGTACTTC. This sequence encodes CASSFGGMTYEQYF. Filled out from reference TRBV7-2 and TRBJ2-7, the complete variable domain reads GAGVSQSPSNKVTEKGKDVELRCDPISGHTALYWYRQSLGQGLEFLIYFQGNSAPDKSGLPSDRFSAERTGGSVSTLTIQRTQQEDSAVYLCASSFGGMTYEQYFGPGTRLTVT.

The rearrangement joins TRBV4-1 to TRBJ2-2; D is uncertain. The CDR3 is 16 residues long. V was trimmed by 1 base and J by 0 bases, leaving 9 bases between them. CDR1 is MGHRA and CDR2 is YSYEKL in the germline V gene. The CDR3 coding sequence is TGCGCCAGCAGCCAAGGGTACAACGCGAACACCGGGGAGCTGTTTTTT. It codes for CASSQGYNANTGELFF.

This clone was seen only a few times. The chain couples TRBV5-1 to TRBJ2-1; a weak D match, TRBD2 (6 bases). The CDR3 has 11 residues. Trimming pared 7 bases from V and 10 bases from J, leaving 12 bases between. CDR1 and CDR2 (germline): SGHRS, YFSETQ. CDR3 in amino acids: CASQRGDEQFF. DNA of the CDR3: TGCGCCAGCCAACGCGGGGACGAGCAGTTCTTC.

The table lists this clone with a count of one. This rearrangement joins TRBV7-9 to TRBJ2-1; D is uncertain. In germline, CDR1 is SEHNR, CDR2 FQNEAQ (reference sequence). V was cut by 1 base and J by 5 bases, with 21 bases left in between. The CDR3 totals 18 residues. CDR3 nucleotides: TGTGCCAGCAGCTTAGATTTCTCCTTAAGGTCAGGCAACAATGAGCAGTTCTTC. Translation gives CASSLDFSLRSGNNEQFF.

The chain has TRBV5-6 and TRBJ2-5; perhaps D is TRBD1 or TRBD2 (5 bases each). The CDR3 is 15 residues long. V lost 4 bases and J 5 bases, leaving 18 bases between the germline ends. Looked up from germline, CDR1 is SGHDT and CDR2 is YYEEEE. The CDR3 protein is CASSLGDGGRETQYF. In DNA form, the CDR3 reads TGTGCCAGCAGCCTGGGGGACGGCGGCCGGGAGACCCAGTACTTC. Based on the CDR3 plus reference TRBV5-6 and TRBJ2-5, the full variable domain is DAGVTQSPTHLIKTRGQQVTLRCSPKSGHDTVSWYQQALGQGPQFIFQYYEEEERQRGNFPDRFSGHQFPNYSSELNVNALLLGDSALYLCASSLGDGGRETQYFGPGTRLLVL.

This clone turned up a few times. The CDR3 sequence: CASSLTSGWGNTGTDTQYF. The DNA for the CDR3 is TGTGCCAGCAGCTTGACTAGCGGGTGGGGAAACACAGGTACAGATACGCAGTATTTT. The V gene is TRBV7-2, the J gene TRBJ2-3; 10 positions match TRBD2. Germline V CDR1 and CDR2: SGHTA, FQGNSA. The ends lost 3 bases at V and 3 bases at J; junction bases unmatched: 15. This CDR3 spans 19 amino acids. Drawing the rest from reference TRBV7-2 and TRBJ2-3, the complete variable domain is GAGVSQSPSNKVTEKGKDVELRCDPISGHTALYWYRQSLGQGLEFLIYFQGNSAPDKSGLPSDRFSAERTGGSVSTLTIQRTQQEDSAVYLCASSLTSGWGNTGTDTQYFGPGTRLTVL.

This clone was seen a single time. The rearrangement links TRBV21-1 to TRBJ1-2; the table's D call, TRBD1, was not checked against the DNA. TRBV21-1 represents a pseudogene. This CDR3 region has 17 residues. The CDR3 spells CASSNRDRFTSIGGCTF. CDR3 nucleotide sequence: TGTGCCAGCAGCAACCGGGACAGGTTCACCTCCATAGGGGGCTGCACCTTC.

The chain carries TRBV28 and TRBJ2-7; 10 bases line up with TRBD2. The CDR3 extends over 16 amino acids. The junction had 7 bases not matched to a gene; V was cut back by 3 bases and J by 2 bases. CDR1 and CDR2 from the germline V gene are MDHEN and SYDVKM. In DNA form, the CDR3 reads TGTGCCAGCAGTTTGCCTACTAGCGGGGTGACCTACGAGCAGTACTTC. This codes for CASSLPTSGVTYEQYF.

The chain links TRBV18 to TRBJ2-7, with no clear D. Germline V gene data show CDR1 as KGHSH and CDR2 as LQKENI. The length of the CDR3 is 15 residues. Trimming took 2 bases from V and 3 from J, leaving 14 bases between them. CDR3 in amino acids: CASSPIARESYEQYF. In DNA form, the CDR3 reads TGTGCCAGCTCACCAATCGCAAGGGAAAGCTACGAGCAGTACTTC. Full variable domain (missing parts from reference TRBV18 and TRBJ2-7): NAGVMQNPRHLVRRRGQEARLRCSPMKGHSHVYWYRQLPEEGLKFMVYLQKENIIDESGMPKERFSAEFPKEGPSILRIQQVVRGDSAAYFCASSPIARESYEQYFGPGTRLTVT.

This chain joins TRBV9 and TRBJ2-1; TRBD2 is a possible D gene (5 bases). Trimming removed 6 bases from V and 3 bases from J, with 16 bases in between. The CDR3 spans 15 residues. Germline CDR1 reads SGDLS; CDR2 reads YYNGEE. The CDR3 sequence: CASTVVGADYNEQFF. The CDR3 region has the DNA TGTGCCAGCACGGTCGTGGGAGCCGACTACAATGAGCAGTTCTTC.